This is a list of T cell receptor beta chains from one sample in a study of Ad26.COV2.S vaccination and SARS-CoV-2 variants. The repertoire was sequenced with immunoSEQ multiplex PCR; TCRdb's copy has only in-frame clones and lacks some. The repertoire holds about 350,000 clones, 65% to 90% seen once, with about 10% in the top ten. The sample here was peripheral blood, taken in a trial of Ad26.COV2.S vaccine versus placebo. The receptors were sampled from a person between 18 and 59 years old who received the Ad26.COV2.S COVID-19 vaccine or a placebo. Both conserved end residues are part of each CDR3. Fields, in order: V gene, CDR3 length, clone size, D gene, J gene, CDR3 DNA, CDR3 protein. D genes are given only for firm matches. Where a row states a size, it is once, few, many or the class of an expanded clone; other rows omit it.

v_gene: TRBV28
len: 14
abundance: few
d_gene: -
j_gene: TRBJ1-5
CDR3nt: TGTGCCAGCAGTGCCCGTGAGCCCCATCAGCCCCAGCATTTT
CDR3aa: CASSAREPHQPQHF

v_gene: TRBV6-2/TRBV6-3
len: 17
abundance: -
d_gene: -
j_gene: TRBJ2-7
CDR3nt: TGTGCCAGCAGTTACGCGCCTCGGACTAACCCCCGCTACGAGCAGTACTTC
CDR3aa: CASSYAPRTNPRYEQYF

v_gene: TRBV28
len: 11
abundance: once
d_gene: -
j_gene: TRBJ2-7
CDR3nt: TGTGCCAGCAGTCTCAGGGACGAGCAGTACTTC
CDR3aa: CASSLRDEQYF

v_gene: TRBV9
len: 15
abundance: -
d_gene: TRBD2
j_gene: TRBJ2-5
CDR3nt: TGTGCCAGCAGCCCCAGCGGGGGGGCGGGGGAGACCCAGTACTTC
CDR3aa: CASSPSGGAGETQYF

v_gene: TRBV11-2
len: 16
abundance: -
d_gene: -
j_gene: TRBJ2-1
CDR3nt: TGTGCCAGCAGCCGGTGGGAGCGGGCGGACTACAATGAGCAGTTCTTC
CDR3aa: CASSRWERADYNEQFF

v_gene: TRBV11-2
len: 16
abundance: once
d_gene: -
j_gene: TRBJ2-7
CDR3nt: TGTGCCAGCAGCTCCCCCCCGGGACTCTACTCCTACGAGCAGTACTTC
CDR3aa: CASSSPPGLYSYEQYF

v_gene: TRBV19
len: 12
abundance: -
d_gene: -
j_gene: TRBJ2-7
CDR3nt: TGTGCCAGTAGTGTGGGGCTCTACGAGCAGTACTTC
CDR3aa: CASSVGLYEQYF

v_gene: TRBV7-2
len: 16
abundance: -
d_gene: -
j_gene: TRBJ2-7
CDR3nt: TGTGCCAGCAGCTTAGAGGCAGTGTCCACCCCCTACGAGCAGTACTTC
CDR3aa: CASSLEAVSTPYEQYF

v_gene: TRBV2
len: 15
abundance: once
d_gene: -
j_gene: TRBJ1-3
CDR3nt: TGTGCCAGCGGTGGCCCGGACCTGGAGGGAAACACCATATATTTT
CDR3aa: CASGGPDLEGNTIYF

v_gene: TRBV5-5
len: 14
abundance: -
d_gene: -
j_gene: TRBJ2-5
CDR3nt: TGTGCCAGCAGCTTGTGGCAGGGACAAGAGACCCAGTACTTC
CDR3aa: CASSLWQGQETQYF

v_gene: TRBV7-8
len: 15
abundance: once
d_gene: TRBD1
j_gene: TRBJ2-5
CDR3nt: TGTGCCAGCAGCTCGGACAGGTTGAGGCGAGAGACCCAGTACTTC
CDR3aa: CASSSDRLRRETQYF

v_gene: TRBV7-9
len: 16
abundance: -
d_gene: -
j_gene: TRBJ2-7
CDR3nt: TGTGCCAGCAGCACAACCCGGGACTTCTCAACCTACGAGCAGTACTTC
CDR3aa: CASSTTRDFSTYEQYF

v_gene: TRBV6-6
len: 14
abundance: -
d_gene: TRBD1
j_gene: TRBJ1-2
CDR3nt: TGTGCCAGCAGTTCCTTGGACAGGACGCGGGGCTACACCTTC
CDR3aa: CASSSLDRTRGYTF

v_gene: TRBV28
len: 13
abundance: -
d_gene: -
j_gene: TRBJ2-5
CDR3nt: TGTGCCAGCATCAGACAGTCCCAAGAGACCCAGTACTTC
CDR3aa: CASIRQSQETQYF

v_gene: TRBV4-3
len: 17
abundance: -
d_gene: TRBD1
j_gene: TRBJ2-1
CDR3nt: TGCGCCAGCAGCCAAGCCCTGACAGGGGTCATCTACAATGAGCAGTTCTTC
CDR3aa: CASSQALTGVIYNEQFF

v_gene: TRBV5-5
len: 13
abundance: -
d_gene: -
j_gene: TRBJ1-5
CDR3nt: TGTGCCAGCAGCCCGACAGGCAATCAGCCCCAGCATTTT
CDR3aa: CASSPTGNQPQHF

v_gene: TRBV4-1
len: 14
abundance: once
d_gene: -
j_gene: TRBJ1-2
CDR3nt: TGCGCCAGCAGCCAAGATCGGGGGCCCTATGGCTACACCTTC
CDR3aa: CASSQDRGPYGYTF

v_gene: TRBV19
len: 14
abundance: -
d_gene: TRBD1
j_gene: TRBJ1-3
CDR3nt: TGTGCCAGTAGCTGGACAGGGTCTGGAAACACCATATATTTT
CDR3aa: CASSWTGSGNTIYF

v_gene: TRBV19
len: 12
abundance: once
d_gene: -
j_gene: TRBJ2-7
CDR3nt: TGTGCCAGTAGCACCGGGACGAACGAGCAGTACTTC
CDR3aa: CASSTGTNEQYF

v_gene: TRBV30
len: 12
abundance: -
d_gene: -
j_gene: TRBJ1-2
CDR3nt: TGTGCCTGGAGTCGTACTAACTATGGCTACACCTTC
CDR3aa: CAWSRTNYGYTF

v_gene: TRBV4-2
len: 14
abundance: -
d_gene: -
j_gene: TRBJ1-5
CDR3nt: TGTGCCAGCAGCCAAGATGAGGGGAATCAGCCCCAGCATTTT
CDR3aa: CASSQDEGNQPQHF

v_gene: TRBV27
len: 17
abundance: -
d_gene: -
j_gene: TRBJ1-2
CDR3nt: TGTGCCAGCAGTTCCACCAGGAGGACCGCCTTTAACTATGGCTACACCTTC
CDR3aa: CASSSTRRTAFNYGYTF

v_gene: TRBV6-6
len: 13
abundance: -
d_gene: TRBD1
j_gene: TRBJ2-7
CDR3nt: TGTGCCAGCACCGGACAGGGGACCTACGAGCAGTACTTC
CDR3aa: CASTGQGTYEQYF

v_gene: TRBV5-1
len: 14
abundance: -
d_gene: -
j_gene: TRBJ1-1
CDR3nt: TGCGCCAGCAGCCTAGACAGTTGGGGTACCGAAGCTTTCTTT
CDR3aa: CASSLDSWGTEAFF

v_gene: TRBV18
len: 14
abundance: -
d_gene: -
j_gene: TRBJ1-5
CDR3nt: TGTGCCAGCTCACCACAGGGGGACAATCAGCCCCAGCATTTT
CDR3aa: CASSPQGDNQPQHF

v_gene: TRBV5-1
len: 15
abundance: -
d_gene: TRBD2
j_gene: TRBJ2-5
CDR3nt: TGCGCCAGCAGCTTCTGGCCTAGCGGCCAAGAGACCCAGTACTTC
CDR3aa: CASSFWPSGQETQYF

v_gene: TRBV23-1
len: 15
abundance: -
d_gene: -
j_gene: TRBJ1-1
CDR3nt: TGCGCCAGCAGTCAAAGGGGACACTTCAACACTGAAGCTTTCTTT
CDR3aa: CASSQRGHFNTEAFF

v_gene: TRBV28
len: 14
abundance: -
d_gene: -
j_gene: TRBJ1-3
CDR3nt: TGTGCCAGCAGTTTGTCGAGCTCTGGAAACACCATATATTTT
CDR3aa: CASSLSSSGNTIYF

v_gene: TRBV4-2
len: 12
abundance: -
d_gene: -
j_gene: TRBJ2-1
CDR3nt: TGTGCCAGCAGCCCGACAGTGGATGAGCAGTTCTTC
CDR3aa: CASSPTVDEQFF

v_gene: TRBV5-6
len: 16
abundance: -
d_gene: -
j_gene: TRBJ2-2
CDR3nt: TGTGCCAGCAGCTTGGCCAACTACGCGGGCACCGGGGAGCTGTTTTTT
CDR3aa: CASSLANYAGTGELFF

v_gene: TRBV7-8
len: 15
abundance: -
d_gene: TRBD1
j_gene: TRBJ2-7
CDR3nt: TGTGCCAGCAGCTTATCGGCAGGGGGCGACTACGAGCAGTACTTC
CDR3aa: CASSLSAGGDYEQYF

v_gene: TRBV5-4
len: 17
abundance: -
d_gene: -
j_gene: TRBJ2-3
CDR3nt: TGTGCCAGCAGCTTGGGCCTTCCCGAGGGCGGCACAGATACGCAGTATTTT
CDR3aa: CASSLGLPEGGTDTQYF

v_gene: TRBV6-5
len: 14
abundance: -
d_gene: -
j_gene: TRBJ1-6
CDR3nt: TGTGCCAGCAGTAAACAGGGCCTCTCCTCACCCCTCCACTTT
CDR3aa: CASSKQGLSSPLHF

v_gene: TRBV10-1
len: 16
abundance: -
d_gene: TRBD2
j_gene: TRBJ2-2
CDR3nt: TGCGCCAGCAGTGAGTCGAGGCTAGCGGACACCGGGGAGCTGTTTTTT
CDR3aa: CASSESRLADTGELFF

v_gene: TRBV7-3
len: 15
abundance: -
d_gene: TRBD1
j_gene: TRBJ2-2
CDR3nt: TGTGCCAGCAGCCGGGGACAGAAGAACACCGGGGAGCTGTTTTTT
CDR3aa: CASSRGQKNTGELFF

v_gene: TRBV7-2
len: 16
abundance: once
d_gene: -
j_gene: TRBJ1-1
CDR3nt: TGTGCCAGCAGACGAACGGGGGTCTTCATGAACACTGAAGCTTTCTTT
CDR3aa: CASRRTGVFMNTEAFF

v_gene: TRBV4-3
len: 14
abundance: once
d_gene: -
j_gene: TRBJ2-3
CDR3nt: TGCGCCAGCAGCCAATCCAGGGCGGCAGATACGCAGTATTTT
CDR3aa: CASSQSRAADTQYF

v_gene: TRBV25-1
len: 16
abundance: -
d_gene: TRBD1
j_gene: TRBJ2-1
CDR3nt: TGTGCCAGCAGTGCTTTCCCCGGGACAGGGGGCGACGAGCAGTTCTTC
CDR3aa: CASSAFPGTGGDEQFF

v_gene: TRBV5-5
len: 12
abundance: -
d_gene: TRBD1
j_gene: TRBJ2-1
CDR3nt: TGTGCCGCGGGGACAGGGGGCAATGAGCAGTTCTTC
CDR3aa: CAAGTGGNEQFF

v_gene: TRBV15
len: 14
abundance: -
d_gene: -
j_gene: TRBJ2-5
CDR3nt: TGTGCCACCAGCAGAGAAACGGGGGAAGAGACCCAGTACTTC
CDR3aa: CATSRETGEETQYF

v_gene: TRBV9
len: 15
abundance: -
d_gene: -
j_gene: TRBJ2-3
CDR3nt: TGTGCCAGCAGCGTGGGGGGTGCGGACACAGATACGCAGTATTTT
CDR3aa: CASSVGGADTDTQYF

v_gene: TRBV19
len: 16
abundance: -
d_gene: -
j_gene: TRBJ2-7
CDR3nt: TGTGCCAGTAGTATAACCGCAGGGCCGAGTTCCTACGAGCAGTACTTC
CDR3aa: CASSITAGPSSYEQYF

v_gene: TRBV5-6
len: 18
abundance: -
d_gene: TRBD2
j_gene: TRBJ2-1
CDR3nt: TGTGCCAGCAGCTTGGCCGAGATAGCGGGAGGGCCGTTCAATGAGCAGTTCTTC
CDR3aa: CASSLAEIAGGPFNEQFF

v_gene: TRBV7-8
len: 16
abundance: -
d_gene: -
j_gene: TRBJ2-1
CDR3nt: TGTGCCAGCAGCACATCCCCGGGACCCTACTACAATGAGCAGTTCTTC
CDR3aa: CASSTSPGPYYNEQFF

v_gene: TRBV27
len: 15
abundance: once
d_gene: TRBD2
j_gene: TRBJ2-1
CDR3nt: TGTGCCAGCAGTTCTAGCGGGAGGGATTACAATGAGCAGTTCTTC
CDR3aa: CASSSSGRDYNEQFF

v_gene: TRBV6-2/TRBV6-3
len: 13
abundance: -
d_gene: TRBD1
j_gene: TRBJ2-7
CDR3nt: TGTGCCAGCAGCACCGGGGACAGGGTCGAGCAGTACTTC
CDR3aa: CASSTGDRVEQYF

v_gene: TRBV28
len: 15
abundance: -
d_gene: TRBD1
j_gene: TRBJ1-5
CDR3nt: TGTGCCAGTTTTCCGGGACAGGGGATGTATCAGCCCCAGCATTTT
CDR3aa: CASFPGQGMYQPQHF

v_gene: TRBV3-1/TRBV3-2
len: 15
abundance: -
d_gene: TRBD2
j_gene: TRBJ2-5
CDR3nt: TGTGCCAGCAGCCTCCGCGGGGGGAATCAAGAGACCCAGTACTTC
CDR3aa: CASSLRGGNQETQYF

v_gene: TRBV12-3/TRBV12-4
len: 13
abundance: once
d_gene: -
j_gene: TRBJ1-5
CDR3nt: TGTGCCAGCAGTTTACTCGGCAATCAGCCCCAGCATTTT
CDR3aa: CASSLLGNQPQHF

v_gene: TRBV19
len: 18
abundance: -
d_gene: TRBD1
j_gene: TRBJ2-1
CDR3nt: TGTGCCAGTAGTATACCCCCCACGGACAGGTTCTCCTACAATGAGCAGTTCTTC
CDR3aa: CASSIPPTDRFSYNEQFF

v_gene: TRBV5-4
len: 18
abundance: -
d_gene: TRBD2
j_gene: TRBJ2-2
CDR3nt: TGTGCCAGCAGCTTGACCCCGGGACTAGCGGGATACACCGGGGAGCTGTTTTTT
CDR3aa: CASSLTPGLAGYTGELFF

v_gene: TRBV3-1/TRBV3-2
len: 16
abundance: -
d_gene: -
j_gene: TRBJ2-5
CDR3nt: TGTGCCAGCAGCCAAAGCAATAGGGGTCACCGGGGGACCCAGTACTTC
CDR3aa: CASSQSNRGHRGTQYF

v_gene: TRBV21-1
len: 11
abundance: -
d_gene: -
j_gene: TRBJ2-7
CDR3nt: TGTGCCCCGCCCTCCCATTTTCTGCAGTACTTC
CDR3aa: CAPPSHFLQYF

v_gene: TRBV11-3
len: 12
abundance: -
d_gene: -
j_gene: TRBJ2-1
CDR3nt: TGTGCCAGCAGCTTGAGTTATGATGAGCAGTTCTTC
CDR3aa: CASSLSYDEQFF

v_gene: TRBV19
len: 15
abundance: -
d_gene: TRBD2
j_gene: TRBJ2-3
CDR3nt: TGTGCCAGTAGACTAGCGGGAGTAAGCACAGATACGCAGTATTTT
CDR3aa: CASRLAGVSTDTQYF

v_gene: TRBV28
len: 15
abundance: -
d_gene: TRBD1
j_gene: TRBJ1-2
CDR3nt: TGTGCCAGCAGTTTAACAGGGGGCAGGGGCTATGGCTACACCTTC
CDR3aa: CASSLTGGRGYGYTF

v_gene: TRBV30
len: 13
abundance: -
d_gene: -
j_gene: TRBJ1-5
CDR3nt: TGTGCCTGGAGTAGGAGGGGGGATCAGCCCCAGCATTTT
CDR3aa: CAWSRRGDQPQHF

v_gene: TRBV10-3
len: 16
abundance: -
d_gene: TRBD1
j_gene: TRBJ2-1
CDR3nt: TGTGCCATCAGACTTCCCGACAGGGGCCCATACAATGAGCAGTTCTTC
CDR3aa: CAIRLPDRGPYNEQFF

v_gene: TRBV18
len: 15
abundance: -
d_gene: -
j_gene: TRBJ2-7
CDR3nt: TGTGCCAGCTCACAAACAGGACCGATCTCCTACGAGCAGTACTTC
CDR3aa: CASSQTGPISYEQYF

v_gene: TRBV30
len: 14
abundance: few
d_gene: TRBD1
j_gene: TRBJ2-5
CDR3nt: TGTGCCTGGGGAGGGACAGGAGGGAGAGAGACCCAGTACTTC
CDR3aa: CAWGGTGGRETQYF